One T cell receptor (beta chain) is described in this entry. Its target is not known. Germline trimming cut 0 bases from V and 12 bases from J; bases unmatched to any gene: 8. Germline values: CDR1 MGHRA, CDR2 YSYEKL. The CDR3 consists of 14 residues. Data came from immunoSEQ multiplex PCR; TCRdb stores just in-frame clones and leaves some out. This sample has a few million clones, with 85% to 95% found just once. This entry is derived from a study of shared clonotypes between healthy human individuals. Study as a whole: Each donor had three CD4 naive, three CD4 memory, two CD8 naive and one CD8 memory plate. Regarding the study as a whole: As a rule, naive subsets had a larger estimated richness than memory subsets. Some clonotypes were shared by all four sorted-subset donors, while others were not shared. The non-shared ones had lower generation probabilities than the shared ones.

The source material was naive CD4+ T cells from PBMCs. Indicated subset: CD45RA+ positively selected. The TCR originated in a man between 18 and 29 years old in good health. Some clones in this sample may be carry-over from other donors' samples. This sequence joins TRBV4-1 and TRBJ2-1, with TRBD2 matching 7 bases. CDR3 sequence: CASSQDIVPGGQFF. CDR3 in DNA: TGCGCCAGCAGCCAAGATATTGTCCCGGGGGGGCAGTTCTTC.